The clone carrying this T cell receptor beta chain has only one observation. The data were taken from a study of blood T cell repertoires in COVID-19. Study-level information: Samples came from the United States, Italy and Spain, spanning acute and convalescent COVID-19. In each case, the material was cDNA or gDNA derived from T cells, B-cell-depleted T cells, or PBMCs.

V shed 7 bases, J shed 3 bases, and the junction held 6 bases outside the gene matches. The CDR3 length is 13 residues. Per the authors' pipeline: It was from reference gene primer amplification that nucleated cell counts were estimated. Profiled with immunoSEQ multiplex PCR; TCRdb holds only in-frame clones, not every one. The DNA was the basis for D and trimming; V, J and clone size are from that table. This table holds fewer than 300,000 clones, about 87% found once. The clonotype comes from a human donor in a cohort sampled during active COVID-19. Sample: peripheral blood. The V and J genes are TRBV12-3 or TRBV12-4 and TRBJ2-7, with 7 bases aligning to TRBD1. The CDR3 region has the DNA TGTGCCAGCAATAAACAGGGGTACTACGAGCAGTACTTC. Its protein is CASNKQGYYEQYF.